This T cell receptor (beta chain) was sequenced during a study of T cell responses to AZD1222 COVID-19 vaccine. Regarding the study as a whole: Distributed over spike, vaccine-associated CD4 TCRs predominated at 160-218 and 743-854. At baseline, just 5 or 6 AZD1222 recipients tested seropositive. The sample set comprised mostly white British donors with more females, and clonal diversity was possibly underestimated. Repertoires were sampled only after the peak T cell response.

About this clone itself: As yet, its antigen is unknown.

Trimming removed 2 bases from V and 1 base from J; junction bases left unmatched: 7. The CDR3 is 16 residues long. Germline V lookup: CDR1 ENHRY, CDR2 SYGVKD. Measured with immunoSEQ multiplex PCR; TCRdb has only the in-frame clones, and not every one. The sample comprises roughly 80,000 clones, about 93% of which are singletons, and less than 5.5% rests with the top ten. The chain employs TRBV10-3 and TRBJ1-2; 7 positions agree with TRBD1. Sequencing was performed on peripheral blood, taken on day 0 of MenACWY control vaccination. The sequence was collected from an adult in good health. The CDR3 DNA sequence: TGTGCCATCAGTGAGCTCCAGGGGGGAAATAACTATGGCTACACCTTC. Translating it yields CAISELQGGNNYGYTF.